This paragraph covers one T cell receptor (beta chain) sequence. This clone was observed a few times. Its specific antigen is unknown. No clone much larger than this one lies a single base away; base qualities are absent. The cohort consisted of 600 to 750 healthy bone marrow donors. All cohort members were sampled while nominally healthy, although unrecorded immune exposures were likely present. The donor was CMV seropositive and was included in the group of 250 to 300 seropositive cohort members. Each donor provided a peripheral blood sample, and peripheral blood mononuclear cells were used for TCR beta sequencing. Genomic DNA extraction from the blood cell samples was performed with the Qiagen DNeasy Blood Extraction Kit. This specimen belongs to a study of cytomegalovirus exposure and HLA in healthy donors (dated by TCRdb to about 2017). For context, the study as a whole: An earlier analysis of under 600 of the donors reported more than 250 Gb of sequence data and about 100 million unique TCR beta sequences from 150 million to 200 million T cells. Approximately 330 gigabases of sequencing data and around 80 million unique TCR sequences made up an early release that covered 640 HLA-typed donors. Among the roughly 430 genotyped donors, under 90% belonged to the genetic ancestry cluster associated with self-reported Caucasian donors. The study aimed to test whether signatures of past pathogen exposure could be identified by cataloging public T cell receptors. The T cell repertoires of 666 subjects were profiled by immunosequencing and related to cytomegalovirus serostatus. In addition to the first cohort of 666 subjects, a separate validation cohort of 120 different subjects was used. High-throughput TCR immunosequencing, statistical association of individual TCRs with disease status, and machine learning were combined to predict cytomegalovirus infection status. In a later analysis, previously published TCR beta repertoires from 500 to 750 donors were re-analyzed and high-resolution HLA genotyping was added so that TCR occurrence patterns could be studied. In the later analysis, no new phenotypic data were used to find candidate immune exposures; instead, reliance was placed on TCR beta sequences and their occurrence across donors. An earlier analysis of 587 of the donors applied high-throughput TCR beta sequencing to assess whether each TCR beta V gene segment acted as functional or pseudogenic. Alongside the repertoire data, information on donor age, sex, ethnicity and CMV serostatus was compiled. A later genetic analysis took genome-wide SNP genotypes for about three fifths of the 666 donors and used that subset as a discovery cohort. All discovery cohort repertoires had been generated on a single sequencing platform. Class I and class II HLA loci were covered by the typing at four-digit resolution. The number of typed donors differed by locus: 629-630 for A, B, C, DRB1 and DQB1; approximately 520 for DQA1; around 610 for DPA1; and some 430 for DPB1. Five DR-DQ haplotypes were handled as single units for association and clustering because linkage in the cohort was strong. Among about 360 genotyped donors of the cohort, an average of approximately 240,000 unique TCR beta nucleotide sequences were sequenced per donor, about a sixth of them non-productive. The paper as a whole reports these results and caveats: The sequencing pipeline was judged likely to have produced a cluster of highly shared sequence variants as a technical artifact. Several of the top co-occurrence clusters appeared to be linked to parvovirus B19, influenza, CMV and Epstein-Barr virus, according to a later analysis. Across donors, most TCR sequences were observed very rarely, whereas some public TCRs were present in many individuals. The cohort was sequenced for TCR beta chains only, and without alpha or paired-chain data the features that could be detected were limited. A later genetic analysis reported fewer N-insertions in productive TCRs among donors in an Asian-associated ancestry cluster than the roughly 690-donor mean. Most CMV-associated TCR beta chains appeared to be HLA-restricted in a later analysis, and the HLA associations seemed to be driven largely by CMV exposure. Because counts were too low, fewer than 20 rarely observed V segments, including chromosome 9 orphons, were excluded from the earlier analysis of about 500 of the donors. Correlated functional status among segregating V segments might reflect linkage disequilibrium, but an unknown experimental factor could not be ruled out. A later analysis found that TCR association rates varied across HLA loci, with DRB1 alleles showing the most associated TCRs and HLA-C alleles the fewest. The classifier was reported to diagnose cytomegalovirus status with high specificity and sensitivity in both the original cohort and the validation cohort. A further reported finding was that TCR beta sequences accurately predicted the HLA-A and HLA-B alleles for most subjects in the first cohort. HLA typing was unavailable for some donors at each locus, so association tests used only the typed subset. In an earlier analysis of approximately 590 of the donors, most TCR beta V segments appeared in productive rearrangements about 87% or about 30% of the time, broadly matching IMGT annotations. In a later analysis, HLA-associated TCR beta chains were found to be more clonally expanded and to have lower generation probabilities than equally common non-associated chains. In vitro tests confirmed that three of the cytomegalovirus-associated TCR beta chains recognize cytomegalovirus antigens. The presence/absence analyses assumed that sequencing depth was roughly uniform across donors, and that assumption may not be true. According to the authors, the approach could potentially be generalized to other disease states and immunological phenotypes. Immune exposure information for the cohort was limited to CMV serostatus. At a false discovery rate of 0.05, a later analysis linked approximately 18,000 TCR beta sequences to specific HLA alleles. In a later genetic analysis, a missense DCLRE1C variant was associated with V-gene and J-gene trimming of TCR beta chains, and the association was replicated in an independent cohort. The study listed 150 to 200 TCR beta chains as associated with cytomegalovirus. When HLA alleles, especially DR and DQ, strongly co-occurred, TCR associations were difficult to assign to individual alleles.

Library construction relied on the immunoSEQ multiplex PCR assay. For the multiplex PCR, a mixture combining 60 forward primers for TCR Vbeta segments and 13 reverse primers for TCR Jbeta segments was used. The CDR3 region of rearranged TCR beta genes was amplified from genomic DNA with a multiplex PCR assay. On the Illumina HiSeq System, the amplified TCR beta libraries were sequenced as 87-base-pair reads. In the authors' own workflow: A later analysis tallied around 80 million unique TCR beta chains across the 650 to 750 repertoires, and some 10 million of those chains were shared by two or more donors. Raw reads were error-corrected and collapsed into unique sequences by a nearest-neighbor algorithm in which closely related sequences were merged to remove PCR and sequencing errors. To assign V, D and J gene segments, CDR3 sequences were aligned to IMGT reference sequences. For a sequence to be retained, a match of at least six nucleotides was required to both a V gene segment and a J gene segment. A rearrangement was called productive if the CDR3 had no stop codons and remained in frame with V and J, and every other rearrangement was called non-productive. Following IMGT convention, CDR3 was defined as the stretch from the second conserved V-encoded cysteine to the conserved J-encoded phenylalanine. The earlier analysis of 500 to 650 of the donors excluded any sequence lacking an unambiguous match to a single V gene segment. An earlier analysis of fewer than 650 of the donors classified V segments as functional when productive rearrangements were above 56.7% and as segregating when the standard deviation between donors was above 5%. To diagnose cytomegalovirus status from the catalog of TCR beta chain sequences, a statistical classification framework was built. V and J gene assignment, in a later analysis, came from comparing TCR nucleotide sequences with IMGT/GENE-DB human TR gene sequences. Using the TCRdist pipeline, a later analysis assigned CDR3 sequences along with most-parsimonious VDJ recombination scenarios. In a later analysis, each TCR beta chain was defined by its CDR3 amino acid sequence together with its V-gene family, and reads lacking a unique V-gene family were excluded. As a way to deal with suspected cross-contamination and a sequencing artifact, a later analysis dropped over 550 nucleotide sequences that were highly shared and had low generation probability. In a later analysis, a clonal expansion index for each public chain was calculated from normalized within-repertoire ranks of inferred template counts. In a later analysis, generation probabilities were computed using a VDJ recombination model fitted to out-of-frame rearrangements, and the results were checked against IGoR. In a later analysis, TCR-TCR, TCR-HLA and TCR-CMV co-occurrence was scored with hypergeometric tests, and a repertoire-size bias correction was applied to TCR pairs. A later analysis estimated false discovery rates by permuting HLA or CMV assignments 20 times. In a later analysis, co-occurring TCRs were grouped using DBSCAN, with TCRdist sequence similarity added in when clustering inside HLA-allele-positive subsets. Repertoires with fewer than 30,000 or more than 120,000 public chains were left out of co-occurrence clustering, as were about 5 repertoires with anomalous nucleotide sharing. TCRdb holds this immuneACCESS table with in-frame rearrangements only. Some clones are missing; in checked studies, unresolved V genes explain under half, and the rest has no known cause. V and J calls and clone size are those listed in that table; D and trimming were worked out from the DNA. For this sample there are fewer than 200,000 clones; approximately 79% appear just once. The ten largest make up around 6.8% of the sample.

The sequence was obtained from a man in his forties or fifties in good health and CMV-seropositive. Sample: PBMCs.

The CDR3 sequence is CAISETGEGYTF. The nucleotides are TGTGCCATCAGTGAGACAGGGGAAGGCTACACCTTC. The chain is encoded by TRBV10-3 joined to TRBJ1-2, with 7 bases in between that match TRBD1. The CDR3 runs 12 residues from the cysteine to the phenylalanine. Of the read, only the CDR3 DNA is kept; its 36 bases are in frame from base 1. The V end gives up 2 bases and the J end 8 bases, leaving 2 bases in the junction not matched to a gene. CDR1 and CDR2, looked up from the germline V gene, are ENHRY and SYGVKD.